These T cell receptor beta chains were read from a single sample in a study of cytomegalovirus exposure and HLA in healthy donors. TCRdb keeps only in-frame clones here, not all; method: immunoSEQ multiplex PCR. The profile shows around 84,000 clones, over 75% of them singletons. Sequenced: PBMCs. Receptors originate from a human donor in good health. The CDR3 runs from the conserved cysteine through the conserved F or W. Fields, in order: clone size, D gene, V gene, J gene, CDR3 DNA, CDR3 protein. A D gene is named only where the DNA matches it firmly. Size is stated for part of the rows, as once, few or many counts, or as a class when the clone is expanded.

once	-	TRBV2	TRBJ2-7	TGTGCCAGCAGTGAGCAGGGAATCGGCTACGAGCAGTACTTC	CASSEQGIGYEQYF
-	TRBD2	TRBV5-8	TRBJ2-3	TGTGCCAGCAGCCTCAGCGGGGGACGCACAGATACGCAGTATTTT	CASSLSGGRTDTQYF
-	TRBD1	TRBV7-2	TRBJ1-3	TGTGCCAGCAGCCTTAACCGACAGGGCTGGGCTGGAAACACCATATATTTT	CASSLNRQGWAGNTIYF
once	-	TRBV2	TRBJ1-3	TGTGCCAGCAGCGCCATCGACAGCTGGCGCACCATATATTTT	CASSAIDSWRTIYF
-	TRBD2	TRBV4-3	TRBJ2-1	TGCGCCAGCAGCCCGAGGCTAGCGGGGGTTGAGCAGTTCTTC	CASSPRLAGVEQFF
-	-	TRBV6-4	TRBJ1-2	TGTGCCAGCAGCCGCAGCGCTAACTATGGCTACACCTTC	CASSRSANYGYTF
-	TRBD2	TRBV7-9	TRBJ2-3	TGTGCCAGCAGAGACTTGCGGGGGATTAGCACAGATACGCAGTATTTT	CASRDLRGISTDTQYF
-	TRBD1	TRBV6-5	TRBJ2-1	TGTGCCAGCAGTCCGGACAGGGTAACCTACAATGAGCAGTTCTTC	CASSPDRVTYNEQFF
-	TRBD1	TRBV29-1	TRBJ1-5	TGCAGCGTTGATGGGACAGGGGGGGGTCAGCCCCAGCATTTT	CSVDGTGGGQPQHF
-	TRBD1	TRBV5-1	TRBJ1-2	TGCGCCAGCAGCTTGGCTACCGGGACAGGGTATGGCTACACCTTC	CASSLATGTGYGYTF
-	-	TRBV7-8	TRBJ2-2	TGTGCCAGCTGCCCCCGGGTTGCCACCGGGGAGCTGTTTTTT	CASCPRVATGELFF
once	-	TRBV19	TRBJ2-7	TGTGCCAGTAGTATAGGGCCCTTCTACGAGCAGTACTTC	CASSIGPFYEQYF
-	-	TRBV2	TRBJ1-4	TGTGCCAGCAGTGCCATTTGGAGAACTAATGAAAAACTGTTTTTT	CASSAIWRTNEKLFF
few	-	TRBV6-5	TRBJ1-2	TGTGCCAGCAGTTACCTAAATGGTGGCTACACCTTC	CASSYLNGGYTF
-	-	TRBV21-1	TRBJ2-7	TGTGCCAGCAAGTTACGGCGGGGGCCCTACGAGCAGTACTTC	CASKLRRGPYEQYF
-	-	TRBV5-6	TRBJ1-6	TGTGCCAGCACCCCCGCCCGAAGGGGCGGTAGTCTCTATAATTCACCCCTCCACTTT	CASTPARRGGSLYNSPLHF
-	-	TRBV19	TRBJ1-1	TGTGCCAGCTGGGCGGGCACTGAAGCTTTCTTT	CASWAGTEAFF
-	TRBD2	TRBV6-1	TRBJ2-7	TGTGCCAGCACCCCAATGGCGGGGGTTACCTACGAGCAGTACTTC	CASTPMAGVTYEQYF
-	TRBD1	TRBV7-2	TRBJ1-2	TGTGCCAGCAGCCCCCGGGACAGGGGGTATGGCTACACCTTC	CASSPRDRGYGYTF
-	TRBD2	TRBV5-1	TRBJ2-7	TGCGCCAGCAGCGGGACCCTCTCTAGCGGCGAGCAGTACTTC	CASSGTLSSGEQYF
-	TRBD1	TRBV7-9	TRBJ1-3	TGTGCCAGCCGGGACAGCCAGGAAGGACACTCTGGAAACACCATATATTTT	CASRDSQEGHSGNTIYF
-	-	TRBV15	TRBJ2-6	TGTGCCACCAGGGGTGGGGACATCAGTATCTCTGGGGCCAACGTCCTGACTTTC	CATRGGDISISGANVLTF
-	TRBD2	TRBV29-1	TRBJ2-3	TGCAGCGTTCAAAGAGCGGGGTACACAGATACGCAGTATTTT	CSVQRAGYTDTQYF
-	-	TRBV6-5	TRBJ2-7	TGTGCCAGCAGTTACTCAGGCAGGGAGCAGTACTTC	CASSYSGREQYF
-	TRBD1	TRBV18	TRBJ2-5	TGTGCCAGCTCACCCCAGGGACAGCAAGAGACCCAGTACTTC	CASSPQGQQETQYF